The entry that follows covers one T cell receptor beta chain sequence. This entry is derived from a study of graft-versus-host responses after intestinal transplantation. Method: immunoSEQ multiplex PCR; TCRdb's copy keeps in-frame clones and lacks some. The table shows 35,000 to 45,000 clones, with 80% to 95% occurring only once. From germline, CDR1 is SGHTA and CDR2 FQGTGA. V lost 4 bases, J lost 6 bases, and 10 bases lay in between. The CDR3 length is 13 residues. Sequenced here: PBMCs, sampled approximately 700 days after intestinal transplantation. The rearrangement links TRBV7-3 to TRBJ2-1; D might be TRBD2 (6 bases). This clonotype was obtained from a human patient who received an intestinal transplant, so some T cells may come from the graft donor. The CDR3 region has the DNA TGTGCCAGCAGCTGGGGCGGGGCCAATGAGCAGTTCTTC. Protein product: CASSWGGANEQFF.